This T cell receptor (beta chain) was sequenced during a study of CD8 T cells in ankylosing spondylitis (dated by TCRdb to 2017 to 2019). About the study as a whole: The study profiled T cell receptor beta repertoires in healthy donors and ankylosing spondylitis patients to find disease-linked TCR variants. The whole study cohort included 95 to 130 healthy donors and 25 or so ankylosing spondylitis patients. Peripheral blood was sampled, and synovial fluid was additionally collected from ankylosing spondylitis patients.

Here is what the overall study found, with its caveats: A CD8+ phenotype was shown by the disease-linked clones, which were found at relatively low frequencies in peripheral blood. The disease-linked clones were reported as significantly enriched in matched synovial fluid samples from ankylosing spondylitis patients. Some motif variants had previously been reported in the synovial fluid and blood of reactive arthritis patients, which suggests shared mechanisms of disease initiation. A TCR beta motif of roughly 8 highly homologous amino acid variants appeared characteristic of blood from ankylosing spondylitis patients.

Sequencing took place on an Illumina HiSeq 2500. Quantitative 5'-RACE with molecular barcodes was the method used to prepare the TCR beta libraries. As for the original processing: A new computational method, built on a probabilistic model of VDJ rearrangement, was used to identify disease-linked TCR variants. TCRdb's own reprocessing of the public reads used fastp at Q25 and MiXCR and kept productive beta chains. Every CDR3 protein is listed once, alongside the most common genes and DNA of its rows. It is TCRdb's table, rather than the study itself, that gives the V and J calls and clone size. The table for this sample lists about 510,000 distinct CDR3 sequences; about 5% of them were counted only once. The top ten clones comprise under 4.5% of the sample. At least ten counts were recorded for this clonotype. There is no known antigen for this receptor. Base-call qualities are not available, and no considerably larger clone is one nucleotide away.

According to the germline V gene, CDR1 reads SGDLS and CDR2 reads YYNGEE. Germline trimming: 4 bases from V, 5 bases from J; junction bases outside gene matches: 8. The CDR3 holds 14 amino acids from the cysteine to the phenylalanine. The sequence is cut down to CDR3 DNA, 42 bases in frame from base 1. This TCR was recovered from a male donor with ankylosing spondylitis. The sequenced material came from blood, either unsorted or a sorted T cell fraction (not recorded which). This chain joins TRBV9 to TRBJ2-7, with 8 junctional bases fitting TRBD1. This receptor carries the CDR3 CASSMTGAQNEQYF. The nucleotide sequence reads as follows: TGTGCCAGCAGCATGACAGGGGCGCAGAACGAGCAGTACTTC.